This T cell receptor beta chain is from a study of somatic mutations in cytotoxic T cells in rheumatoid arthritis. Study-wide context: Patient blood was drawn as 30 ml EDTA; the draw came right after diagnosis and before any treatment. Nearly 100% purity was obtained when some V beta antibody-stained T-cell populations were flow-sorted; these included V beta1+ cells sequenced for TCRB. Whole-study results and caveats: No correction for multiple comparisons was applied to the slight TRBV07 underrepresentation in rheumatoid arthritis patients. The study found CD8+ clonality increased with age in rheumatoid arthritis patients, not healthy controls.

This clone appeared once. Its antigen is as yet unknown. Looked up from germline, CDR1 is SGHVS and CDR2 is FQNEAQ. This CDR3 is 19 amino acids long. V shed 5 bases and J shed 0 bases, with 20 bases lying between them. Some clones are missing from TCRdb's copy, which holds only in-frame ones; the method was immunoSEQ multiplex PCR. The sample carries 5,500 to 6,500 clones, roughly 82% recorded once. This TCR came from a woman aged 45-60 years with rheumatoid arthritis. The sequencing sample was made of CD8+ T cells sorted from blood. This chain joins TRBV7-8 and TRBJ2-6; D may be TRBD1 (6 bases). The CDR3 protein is CASSPEQGLTLSGANVLTF. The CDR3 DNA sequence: TGTGCCAGCAGCCCCGAACAGGGATTGACCCTCTCTGGGGCCAACGTCCTGACTTTC.